These T cell receptor beta chains were read from a single sample in a study of T cells in Graves' hyperthyroidism and ophthalmopathy. TCRdb reprocessed the multiplex PCR reads with MiXCR, giving one entry per CDR3 protein. The sample holds fewer than 850,000 distinct CDR3 sequences, 17% seen once. Sequenced: blood. The receptor set was obtained from a man aged 50 to 59 with Graves' hyperthyroidism. Each CDR3 is given with its conserved first and last residue. A D gene is named only where the DNA matches it firmly. Clone size is shown for a subset of rows, as once, few, many or a class of expanded clone.

d_call,v_call,cdr3_length,j_call,clone_size,cdr3_nt,cdr3_aa
-,TRBV20-1,12,TRBJ2-7,few,TGCAGTGCTAGAATTTCGGCCTACGAGCAGTACTTC,CSARISAYEQYF
-,TRBV3-1,18,TRBJ2-5,few,TGTGCCAGCAGCCAAGATCTGGGGCGGGCTAACTCACAAGAGACCCAGTACTTC,CASSQDLGRANSQETQYF
TRBD2,TRBV5-1,15,TRBJ2-1,many,TGCGCCAGCAGCTTGGCTAGCGGGATATACAATGAGCAGTTCTTC,CASSLASGIYNEQFF
-,TRBV20-1,15,TRBJ2-7,few,TGCAGTGCTAGAGCACTGGACTCTAATCCCTACGAGCAGTACTTC,CSARALDSNPYEQYF
-,TRBV7-3,15,TRBJ2-1,many,TGTGCCAGCAGCTCAGACAGCCTCAGTACCGGTGAGCAGTTCTTC,CASSSDSLSTGEQFF
TRBD1,TRBV19,13,TRBJ1-2,-,TGTGCCAGTACCCCAGACAGGGGCTATGGCTACACCTTC,CASTPDRGYGYTF
-,TRBV20-1,13,TRBJ1-5,many,TGCAGTGCTCAAAAGGACAGTGACCAGCCCCAGCATTTT,CSAQKDSDQPQHF
-,TRBV20-1,12,TRBJ2-1,many,TGCAGTGCTAGAGATGGGCGTAATGAGCAGTTCTTC,CSARDGRNEQFF
TRBD1,TRBV7-3,18,TRBJ2-4,-,TGTGCCAGCAGCTTATCTCCGGGACAGGGGTCCACCCAAAACATTCAGTACTTC,CASSLSPGQGSTQNIQYF
TRBD2,TRBV11-2,15,TRBJ2-1,many,TGTGCCAGCAGCCGGGGGACTAGCGGATACAATGAGCAGTTCTTC,CASSRGTSGYNEQFF
-,TRBV28,15,TRBJ1-4,many,TGTGCCAGCAGTAGCATATTCACAACTAATGAAAAACTGTTTTTT,CASSSIFTTNEKLFF
-,TRBV12-3/TRBV12-4,12,TRBJ1-2,many,TGTGCCAGCAGTTCCCCAGGGTATGGCTACACCTTC,CASSSPGYGYTF
-,TRBV28,19,TRBJ1-2,-,TGTGCCAGCAGTTTTGGAGATAAAGGAGAGGCCCGAGCTAACTATGGCTACACCTTC,CASSFGDKGEARANYGYTF
-,TRBV6-1,11,TRBJ2-6,few,TGTGTTTTAGGAGGGGCCAACGTCCTGACTTTC,CVLGGANVLTF
-,TRBV6-1,14,TRBJ1-1,-,TGTGCCAGCAGTGATAGCCTCGGGGGCACTGAAGCTTTCTTT,CASSDSLGGTEAFF
-,TRBV28,14,TRBJ1-1,-,TGTGCCAGCAGTTGGGACGGCGTAAACACTGAAGCTTTCTTT,CASSWDGVNTEAFF
TRBD2,TRBV2,15,TRBJ2-3,many,TGTGCCAGCAGCCCTAGCGGGAGGCCCCCAGATACGCAGTATTTT,CASSPSGRPPDTQYF
-,TRBV5-6,14,TRBJ2-1,-,TGTGCCAGCAGTCGGAGGGACACCGACAATGAGCAGTTCTTC,CASSRRDTDNEQFF